This TCR beta chain was captured in a study of blood T cell repertoires in COVID-19. Background on the study: The origin of the acute and convalescent COVID-19 samples was the United States, Italy and Spain. Sources were T cells, B-cell-depleted T cells, or PBMCs; the material itself was cDNA or gDNA.

V lost 6 bases to trimming and J lost 6 bases, with 18 bases between them. The CDR3 has 14 residues. The germline CDR1 and CDR2 sequences are SGHRS and YFSETQ. Authors' analysis steps: Estimates of nucleated cell counts were drawn from the amplification of reference gene primers. Profiling relied on immunoSEQ multiplex PCR, and the TCRdb table lists in-frame clones only, not all of them. V, J and clone size reflect that table, while D and trimming were determined from the DNA. The sample yields roughly 100,000 clones, about 89% seen once. This TCR was recovered from a woman aged 55-69 years with acute or convalescent COVID-19. The sequencing input was peripheral blood. This chain connects TRBV5-1 to TRBJ1-1, with TRBD1 as a possible D gene (6 bases). CDR3: CASNTGQLVAEAFF. The CDR3 coding sequence is TGCGCCAGCAACACAGGACAGCTGGTTGCTGAAGCTTTCTTT.